One and the same sample provided the 18 T cell receptor beta chains below, sequenced in a study of human T cells and chemical hapten exposure. One entry per CDR3 protein, called by TCRdb with MiXCR from the RACE reads. The table includes about 120,000 distinct CDR3 sequences, roughly 13% detected once. Described time point: patch test 1, 2 weeks after DPC sensitization. Treatment indicated: therapeutic diphenylcyclopropenone sensitization with weekly scalp DPC. The sample in question was whole blood, obtained in connection with sensitization to the hapten diphenylcyclopropenone (DPC). All receptors come from a man aged 18 to 30 with alopecia areata. Some clones in this sample may be carry-over from other donors' samples.

The rearrangement joins TRBV4-3 to TRBJ1-3; no clear D gene. This CDR3 has 14 residues. Per the germline V gene, CDR1 is LGHNA and CDR2 is YSLEER. Trimming removed 2 bases from V and 4 bases from J, with 9 bases in between. CDR3 nucleotide sequence: TGCGCCAGCAGCCAAAATAATCTAGGAAACACCATATATTTT. Its protein is CASSQNNLGNTIYF.

This clonotype was seen ten or more times. This rearrangement joins TRBV10-3 to TRBJ2-7; TRBD1 agrees at 10 bases. Germline assignment: CDR1 ENHRY and CDR2 SYGVKD. Trimming at V came to 2 bases and at J to 3 bases, leaving 4 bases not matched to a gene. This CDR3 region has 15 residues. Here the CDR3 DNA reads TGTGCCATCAGTGAGACGGGGACAGGGGACTACGAGCAGTACTTC. This gives the protein CAISETGTGDYEQYF.

This clonotype was detected a few times. This rearrangement joins TRBV11-2 to TRBJ2-2; TRBD1 agrees at 7 bases. The CDR3 sequence is 15 residues long. Looked up from germline, CDR1 is SGHAT and CDR2 is FQNNGV. V gave up 6 bases and J gave up 5 bases; unmatched junction bases: 9. This CDR3 reads CASRQGSKGTGELFF. For the CDR3, the DNA is TGTGCCAGCAGACAGGGGAGTAAGGGGACCGGGGAGCTGTTTTTT.

This clonotype was picked up a small number of times. The rearrangement uses TRBV24-1 and TRBJ1-5; D is undetermined. Per the germline V gene, CDR1 is KGHDR and CDR2 is SFDVKD. This CDR3 contains 14 residues. V gave up 2 bases and J gave up 6 bases, with 10 bases separating them. CDR3 coding DNA: TGTGCCACCAGTGATTCTTTGGAGGCTCAGCCCCAGCATTTT. Residues: CATSDSLEAQPQHF.

This clonotype came up a few times. The rearrangement links TRBV12-3 or TRBV12-4 to TRBJ2-1, with 11 bases identical to TRBD2. Trimming removed 3 bases from V and 5 bases from J; junction bases left unmatched: 3. The CDR3 has 15 residues. The CDR3 nucleotides are TGTGCCAGCAGTTTCCTAGCGGGGGGTAACAATGAGCAGTTCTTC. Residues: CASSFLAGGNNEQFF.

This clonotype was seen many times. The rearrangement uses TRBV29-1 and TRBJ1-4, with D possibly matching TRBD1 (5 bases). Trimming removed 2 bases at V and 4 bases at J, with 11 bases between. The CDR3 has 14 residues. Germline CDR1 and CDR2: SQVTM and ANQGSEA. As DNA, the CDR3 is TGCAGCGTTGAAATGACAGAGCTTAATGAAAAACTGTTTTTT. Amino acids: CSVEMTELNEKLFF.

The chain uses TRBV9 and TRBJ2-5, with TRBD1 identical over 8 bases. CDR1 and CDR2 (germline): SGDLS, YYNGEE. The CDR3 is 14 residues long. V lost 1 base and J lost 4; bases outside the gene matches: 3. The CDR3 nucleotides read TGTGCCAGCAGCGTATTCGACAGGGGAGAGACCCAGTACTTC. This sequence encodes CASSVFDRGETQYF.

The V gene is TRBV7-2, the J gene TRBJ1-1; D uncertain. The germline CDR1 and CDR2 sequences are SGHTA and FQGNSA. The CDR3 has 14 amino acids. V lost 5 bases and J 6 bases, leaving 16 bases between the germline ends. The CDR3 loop reads CASSVWAINAEAFF. CDR3 in DNA: TGTGCCAGCAGCGTTTGGGCGATCAACGCTGAAGCTTTCTTT.

This clonotype was observed a few times. Here the CDR3 DNA reads TGTGCCAGCAGTTTATTGACCGGTTCGGGAACTGAAGCTTTCTTT. Its protein is CASSLLTGSGTEAFF. The chain is built from TRBV28 and TRBJ1-1; the D is unclear. This CDR3 spans 15 amino acids. V dropped 1 base and J dropped 5 bases, with 14 bases sitting between them. Germline CDR1 MDHEN, CDR2 SYDVKM.

This clonotype was detected only a few times. This chain joins TRBV25-1 and TRBJ2-2; 7 bases match TRBD1. V gave up 5 bases and J gave up 5 bases; unmatched junction bases: 11. The germline gives CDR1 MGHDK, CDR2 SYGVNS. This CDR3 is built from 16 residues. The CDR3 sequence: CASSHGQATWTGELFF. CDR3 coding DNA: TGTGCCAGCAGTCACGGACAGGCCACGTGGACCGGGGAGCTGTTTTTT.

This clonotype was detected a few times. The chain recombines TRBV2 with TRBJ2-5, with D perhaps TRBD1 (6 bases). CDR3 size: 13 residues. Germline assignment: CDR1 SNHLY and CDR2 FYNNEI. V shed 6 bases and J shed 6 bases, with 14 bases lying between them. CDR3 sequence: CASRSGVQQTQYF. The CDR3 DNA follows: TGTGCCAGCAGATCAGGGGTCCAGCAGACCCAGTACTTC. The full variable domain, its missing parts supplied by reference TRBV2 and TRBJ2-5, is EPEVTQTPSHQVTQMGQEVILRCVPISNHLYFYWYRQILGQKVEFLVSFYNNEISEKSEIFDDQFSVERPDGSNFTLKIRSTKLEDSAMYFCASRSGVQQTQYFGPGTRLLVL.

This chain joins TRBV5-6 and TRBJ1-2; TRBD1 matches at 9 bases. Germline CDR1 is SGHDT and CDR2 is YYEEEE. V shed 3 bases, J shed 2 bases, and the junction held 5 bases outside the gene matches. The CDR3 consists of 15 residues. DNA of the CDR3: TGTGCCAGCAGCTATAGGGACAGGGAGAACTATGGCTACACCTTC. It translates to CASSYRDRENYGYTF.

The J gene is TRBJ1-4, the V gene TRBV19; possible D gene TRBD1, 5 bases. Trimming left V 2 bases short and J 2 bases short, with 9 bases between. The germline gives CDR1 LNHDA, CDR2 SQIVND (reference sequence). CDR3 length equals 15 residues. The DNA of the CDR3 is TGTGCCAGTAGTATAACGGGGACCACTAATGAAAAACTGTTTTTT. Amino acids: CASSITGTTNEKLFF.

The V call is TRBV6-6, the J call TRBJ1-3; a weak D match, TRBD1 (6 bases). CDR1 MNHNY and CDR2 SVGAGI come from the germline V gene (reference sequence). The CDR3 extends over 16 amino acids. V dropped 2 bases and J dropped 0 bases, with 11 bases sitting between them. CDR3 amino acids: CASSYATGASGNTIYF. The DNA of the CDR3 is TGTGCCAGCAGTTACGCGACAGGCGCCTCTGGAAACACCATATATTTT.

With respect to this clonotype: One end of the junction fails to match germline, which may point to a read error. The chain couples TRBV6-2 or TRBV6-3 to TRBJ2-3; tentatively, D is TRBD1 (5 bases). Germline CDR1 is MNHEY and CDR2 is SVGEGT. The length of the CDR3 is 15 residues. The CDR3 DNA follows: TGTGCCAGCAGTTACGGCAGGGTTCGCACGGATACGCAGTATTTT. This translates into CASSYGRVRTDTQYF.

This chain uses TRBV20-1 with TRBJ1-1, with 9 bases matching TRBD1. V dropped 1 base and J dropped 7; count of bases not matched to a gene: 4. In germline, CDR1 is DFQATT, CDR2 SNEGSKA (reference sequence). CDR3 length equals 13 residues. CDR3 DNA: TGCAGTGCTAGAGTTCAGGACAGGGGTGAAGCTTTCTTT. This gives the protein CSARVQDRGEAFF.

The gene calls are TRBV7-2 and TRBJ2-5; 10 bases match TRBD2. V trimming: 5 bases; J trimming: 4 bases; junction bases outside the gene matches: 4. Germline CDR1 reads SGHTA; CDR2 reads FQGNSA. This CDR3 is 14 amino acids long. The CDR3 protein is CASSPLAGPETQYF. DNA for the CDR3: TGTGCCAGCAGCCCACTAGCGGGGCCAGAGACCCAGTACTTC.

The CDR3: CASSSTGNPYNEQFF. Written as DNA, the CDR3 is TGTGCCAGCAGCTCGACAGGGAACCCCTACAATGAGCAGTTCTTC. The chain employs TRBV7-9 and TRBJ2-1, with 7 bases lining up with TRBD1. The CDR3 loop spans 15 amino acids. CDR1 and CDR2 from the germline V gene are SEHNR and FQNEAQ (reference sequence). J gave up 2 bases and V 4 bases, and 5 bases lay outside the gene matches.